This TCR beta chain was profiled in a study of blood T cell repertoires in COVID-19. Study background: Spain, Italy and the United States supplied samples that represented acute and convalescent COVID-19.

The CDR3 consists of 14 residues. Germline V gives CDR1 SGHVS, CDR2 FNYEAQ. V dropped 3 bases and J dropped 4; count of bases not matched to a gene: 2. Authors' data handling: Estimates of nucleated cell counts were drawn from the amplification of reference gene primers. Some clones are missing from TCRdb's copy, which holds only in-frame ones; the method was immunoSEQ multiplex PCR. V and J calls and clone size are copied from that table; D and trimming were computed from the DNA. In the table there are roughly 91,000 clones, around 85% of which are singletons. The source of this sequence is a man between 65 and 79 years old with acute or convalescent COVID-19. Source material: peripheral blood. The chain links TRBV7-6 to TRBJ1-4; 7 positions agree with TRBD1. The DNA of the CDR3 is TGTGCCAGCAGCTTGACAGGGAATAATGAAAAACTGTTTTTT. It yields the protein CASSLTGNNEKLFF.